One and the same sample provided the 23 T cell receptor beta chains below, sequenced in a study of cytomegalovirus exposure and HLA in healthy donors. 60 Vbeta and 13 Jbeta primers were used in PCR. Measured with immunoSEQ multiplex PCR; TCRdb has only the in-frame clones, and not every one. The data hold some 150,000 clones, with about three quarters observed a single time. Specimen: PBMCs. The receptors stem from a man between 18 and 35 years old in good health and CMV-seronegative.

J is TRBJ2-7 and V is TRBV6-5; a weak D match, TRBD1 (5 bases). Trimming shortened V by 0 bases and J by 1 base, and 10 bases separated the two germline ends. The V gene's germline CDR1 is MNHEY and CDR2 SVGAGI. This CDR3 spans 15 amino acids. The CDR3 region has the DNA TGTGCCAGCAGTTACTCGTCCCAGGGTTCCTACGAGCAGTACTTC. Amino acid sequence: CASSYSSQGSYEQYF.

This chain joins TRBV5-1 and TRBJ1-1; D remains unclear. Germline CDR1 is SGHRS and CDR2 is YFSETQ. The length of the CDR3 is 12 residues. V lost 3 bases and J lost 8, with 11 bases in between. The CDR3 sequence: CASSSPGGEAFF. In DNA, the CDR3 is TGCGCCAGCAGCTCCCCCGGCGGAGAAGCTTTCTTT.

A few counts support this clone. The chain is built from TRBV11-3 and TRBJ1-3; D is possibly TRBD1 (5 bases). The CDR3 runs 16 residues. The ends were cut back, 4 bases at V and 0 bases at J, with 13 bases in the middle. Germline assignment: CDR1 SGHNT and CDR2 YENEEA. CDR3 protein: CASSSLQAASGNTIYF. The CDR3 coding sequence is TGTGCCAGCAGCTCCTTACAGGCAGCCTCTGGAAACACCATATATTTT.

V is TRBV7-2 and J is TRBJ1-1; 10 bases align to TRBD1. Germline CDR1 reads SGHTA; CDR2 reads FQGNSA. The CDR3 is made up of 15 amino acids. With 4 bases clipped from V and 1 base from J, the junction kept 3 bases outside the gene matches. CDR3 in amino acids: CASSSGQGGNTEAFF. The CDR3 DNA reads TGTGCCAGCAGCTCCGGACAGGGGGGGAACACTGAAGCTTTCTTT. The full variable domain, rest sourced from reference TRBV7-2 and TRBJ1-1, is GAGVSQSPSNKVTEKGKDVELRCDPISGHTALYWYRQSLGQGLEFLIYFQGNSAPDKSGLPSDRFSAERTGGSVSTLTIQRTQQEDSAVYLCASSSGQGGNTEAFFGQGTRLTVV.

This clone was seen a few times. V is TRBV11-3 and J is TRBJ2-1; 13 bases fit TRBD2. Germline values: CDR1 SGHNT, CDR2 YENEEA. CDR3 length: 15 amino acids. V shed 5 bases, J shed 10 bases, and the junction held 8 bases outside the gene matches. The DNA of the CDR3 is TGTGCCAGCAGCCAGGGACTAGCGGGGCCGGGGGAGCAGTTCTTC. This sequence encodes CASSQGLAGPGEQFF.

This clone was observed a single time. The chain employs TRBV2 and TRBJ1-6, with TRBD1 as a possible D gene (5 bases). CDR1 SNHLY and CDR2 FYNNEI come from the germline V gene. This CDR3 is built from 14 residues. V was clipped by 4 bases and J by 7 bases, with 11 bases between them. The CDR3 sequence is CASSVQGGNSPLHF. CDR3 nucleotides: TGTGCCAGCAGTGTTCAGGGAGGGAATTCACCCCTCCACTTT.

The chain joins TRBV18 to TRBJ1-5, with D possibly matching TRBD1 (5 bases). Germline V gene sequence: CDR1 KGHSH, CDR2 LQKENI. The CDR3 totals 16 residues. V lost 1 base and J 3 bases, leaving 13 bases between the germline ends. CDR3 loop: CASSPRGRVLNQPQHF. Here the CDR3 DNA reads TGTGCCAGCTCACCACGGGGCAGGGTTCTCAATCAGCCCCAGCATTTT.

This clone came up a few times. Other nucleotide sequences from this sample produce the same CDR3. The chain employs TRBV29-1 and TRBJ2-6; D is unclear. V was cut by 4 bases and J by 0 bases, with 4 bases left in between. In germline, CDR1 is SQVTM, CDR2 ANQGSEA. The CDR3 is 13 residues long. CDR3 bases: TGCAGCGTTGCGAGCTCTGGGGCCAACGTCCTGACTTTC. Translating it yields CSVASSGANVLTF. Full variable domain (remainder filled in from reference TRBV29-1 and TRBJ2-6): SAVISQKPSRDICQRGTSLTIQCQVDSQVTMMFWYRQQPGQSLTLIATANQGSEATYESGFVIDKFPISRPNLTFSTLTVSNMSPEDSSIYLCSVASSGANVLTFGAGSRLTVL.

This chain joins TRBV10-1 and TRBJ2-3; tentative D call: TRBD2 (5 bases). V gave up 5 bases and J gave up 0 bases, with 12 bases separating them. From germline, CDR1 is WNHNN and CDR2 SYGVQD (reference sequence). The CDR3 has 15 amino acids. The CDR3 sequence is CASSFSATSTDTQYF. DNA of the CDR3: TGCGCCAGCAGTTTTAGCGCTACTAGCACAGATACGCAGTATTTT.

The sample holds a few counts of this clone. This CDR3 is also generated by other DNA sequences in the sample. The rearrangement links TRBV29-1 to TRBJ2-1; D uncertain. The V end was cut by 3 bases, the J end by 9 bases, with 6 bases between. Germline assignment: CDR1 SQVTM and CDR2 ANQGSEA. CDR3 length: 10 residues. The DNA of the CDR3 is TGCAGCGTTGAGACGGGTGAGCAGTTCTTC. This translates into CSVETGEQFF.

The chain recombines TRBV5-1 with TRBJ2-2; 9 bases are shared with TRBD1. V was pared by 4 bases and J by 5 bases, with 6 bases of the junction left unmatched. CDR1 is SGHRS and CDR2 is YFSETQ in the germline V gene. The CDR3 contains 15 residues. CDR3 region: CASSPGQGRTGELFF. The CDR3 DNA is TGCGCCAGCAGCCCTGGACAGGGGCGGACCGGGGAGCTGTTTTTT.

The CDR3: CASSLPWTGKAEAFF. CDR3 in DNA: TGCGCCAGCAGCTTGCCTTGGACAGGGAAGGCTGAAGCTTTCTTT. The rearrangement links TRBV5-1 to TRBJ1-1; 8 bases match TRBD1. The germline V gene has CDR1 SGHRS and CDR2 YFSETQ. This CDR3 contains 15 residues. Trimming at V came to 1 base and at J to 6 bases, leaving 8 bases not matched to a gene. The whole variable domain, filled in from reference TRBV5-1 and TRBJ1-1, reads KAGVTQTPRYLIKTRGQQVTLSCSPISGHRSVSWYQQTPGQGLQFLFEYFSETQRNKGNFPGRFSGRQFSNSRSEMNVSTLELGDSALYLCASSLPWTGKAEAFFGQGTRLTVV.

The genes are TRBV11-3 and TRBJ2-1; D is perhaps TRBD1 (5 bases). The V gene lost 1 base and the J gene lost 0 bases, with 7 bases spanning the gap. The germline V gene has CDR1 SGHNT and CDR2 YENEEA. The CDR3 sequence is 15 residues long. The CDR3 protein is CASSLGGSSYNEQFF. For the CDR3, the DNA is TGTGCCAGCAGCTTAGGGGGCAGCTCCTACAATGAGCAGTTCTTC.

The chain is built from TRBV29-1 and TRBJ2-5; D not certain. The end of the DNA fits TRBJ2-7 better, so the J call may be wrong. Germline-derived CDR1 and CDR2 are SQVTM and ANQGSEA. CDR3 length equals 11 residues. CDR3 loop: CSAGPPYEQYF. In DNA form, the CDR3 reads TGCAGTGCAGGTCCTCCTTACGAGCAGTACTTC.

The CDR3 here is CASSWTGGYEQYF. CDR3 DNA: TGTGCCAGCAGCTGGACAGGGGGCTACGAGCAGTACTTC. The chain couples TRBV5-6 to TRBJ2-7; TRBD1 agrees at 10 bases. The CDR3 is 13 amino acids. The J segment lost 3 bases and the V segment lost 3 bases, leaving 0 bases of the junction unmatched. Germline V gene lookup returns CDR1 SGHDT and CDR2 YYEEEE.

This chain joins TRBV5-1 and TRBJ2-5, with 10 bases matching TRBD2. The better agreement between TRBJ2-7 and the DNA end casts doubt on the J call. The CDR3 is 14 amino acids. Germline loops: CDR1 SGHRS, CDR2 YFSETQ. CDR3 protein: CASSSSGSSYEQYF. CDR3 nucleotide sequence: TGCGCCAGCAGCTCTAGCGGGAGCTCCTACGAGCAGTACTTC.

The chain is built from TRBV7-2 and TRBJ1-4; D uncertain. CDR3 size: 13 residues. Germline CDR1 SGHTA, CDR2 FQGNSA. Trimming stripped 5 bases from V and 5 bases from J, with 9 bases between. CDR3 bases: TGTGCCAGCAGCCCCCAGGTGAATGAAAAACTGTTTTTT. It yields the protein CASSPQVNEKLFF.

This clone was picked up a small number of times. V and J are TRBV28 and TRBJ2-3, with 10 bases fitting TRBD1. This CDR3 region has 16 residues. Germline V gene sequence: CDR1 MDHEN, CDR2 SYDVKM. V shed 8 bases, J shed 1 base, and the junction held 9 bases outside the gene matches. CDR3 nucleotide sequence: TGTGCCAGCCGGCCTTACGGGACAGGGGGCACAGATACGCAGTATTTT. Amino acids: CASRPYGTGGTDTQYF.

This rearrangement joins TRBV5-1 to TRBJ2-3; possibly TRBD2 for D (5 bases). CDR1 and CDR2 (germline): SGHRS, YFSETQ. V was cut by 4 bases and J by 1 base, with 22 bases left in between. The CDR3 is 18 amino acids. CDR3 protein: CASSPGGGPSARTDTQYF. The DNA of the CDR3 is TGCGCCAGCAGCCCCGGAGGTGGTCCGAGCGCCCGCACAGATACGCAGTATTTT.

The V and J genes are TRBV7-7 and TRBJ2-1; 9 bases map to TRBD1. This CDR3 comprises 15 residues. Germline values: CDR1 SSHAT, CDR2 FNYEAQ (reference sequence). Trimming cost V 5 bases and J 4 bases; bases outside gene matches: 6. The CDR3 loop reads CASSRGQGSYNEQFF. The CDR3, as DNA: TGTGCCAGCAGCCGCGGACAGGGGTCGTACAATGAGCAGTTCTTC.

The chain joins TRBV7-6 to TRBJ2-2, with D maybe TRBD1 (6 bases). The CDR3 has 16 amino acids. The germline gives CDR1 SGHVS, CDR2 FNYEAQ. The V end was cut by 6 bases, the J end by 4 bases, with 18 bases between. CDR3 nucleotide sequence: TGTGCCAGCAGTCCCCCGGCACAGGGCAGCACCGGGGAGCTGTTTTTT. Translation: CASSPPAQGSTGELFF.

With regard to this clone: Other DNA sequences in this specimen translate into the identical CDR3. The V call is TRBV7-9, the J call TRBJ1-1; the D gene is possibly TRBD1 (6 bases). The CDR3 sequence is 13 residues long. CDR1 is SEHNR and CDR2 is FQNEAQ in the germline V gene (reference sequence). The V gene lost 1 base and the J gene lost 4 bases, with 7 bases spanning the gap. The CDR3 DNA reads TGTGCCAGCAGCTTAGGAGGGGGCACTGAAGCTTTCTTT. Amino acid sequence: CASSLGGGTEAFF.

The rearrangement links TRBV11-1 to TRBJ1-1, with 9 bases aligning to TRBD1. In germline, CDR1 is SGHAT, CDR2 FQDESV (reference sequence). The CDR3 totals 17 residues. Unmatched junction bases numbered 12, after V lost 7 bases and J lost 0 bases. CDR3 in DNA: TGTGCCAGCATCCCGTTTCCTGGGACAGGGATGAACACTGAAGCTTTCTTT. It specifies CASIPFPGTGMNTEAFF.